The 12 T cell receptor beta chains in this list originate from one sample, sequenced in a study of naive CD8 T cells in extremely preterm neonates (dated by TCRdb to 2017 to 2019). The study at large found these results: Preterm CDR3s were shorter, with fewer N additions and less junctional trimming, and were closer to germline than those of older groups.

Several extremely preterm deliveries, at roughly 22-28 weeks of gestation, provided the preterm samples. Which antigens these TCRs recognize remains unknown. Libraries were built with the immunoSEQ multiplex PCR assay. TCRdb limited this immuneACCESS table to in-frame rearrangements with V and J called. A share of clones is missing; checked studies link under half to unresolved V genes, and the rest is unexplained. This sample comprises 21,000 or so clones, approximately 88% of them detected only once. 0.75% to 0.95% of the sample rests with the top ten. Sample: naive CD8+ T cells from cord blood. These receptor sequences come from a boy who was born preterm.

Here the CDR3 reads CASSIIAGAYEQYF. CDR3 coding DNA: TGTGCCAGTAGTATAATAGCGGGTGCTTACGAGCAGTACTTC. This chain links TRBV19 with TRBJ2-7, with 7 bases matching TRBD2. The CDR3 length is 14 residues. Germline assignment: CDR1 LNHDA and CDR2 SQIVND (reference sequence). Trimming cost V 2 bases and J 4 bases; bases outside gene matches: 5.

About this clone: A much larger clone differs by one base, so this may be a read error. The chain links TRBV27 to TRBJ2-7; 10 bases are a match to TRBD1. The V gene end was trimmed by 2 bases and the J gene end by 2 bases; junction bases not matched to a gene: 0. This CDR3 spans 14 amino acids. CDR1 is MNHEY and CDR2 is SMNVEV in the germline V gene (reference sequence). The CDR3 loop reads CASSLGTGAYEQYF. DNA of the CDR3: TGTGCCAGCAGTTTAGGGACAGGGGCCTACGAGCAGTACTTC.

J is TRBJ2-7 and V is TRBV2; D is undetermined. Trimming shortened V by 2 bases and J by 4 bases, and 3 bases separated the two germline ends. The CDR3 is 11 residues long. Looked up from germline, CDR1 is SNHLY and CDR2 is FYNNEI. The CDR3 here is CASSEWYEQYF. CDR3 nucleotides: TGTGCCAGCAGTGAATGGTACGAGCAGTACTTC.

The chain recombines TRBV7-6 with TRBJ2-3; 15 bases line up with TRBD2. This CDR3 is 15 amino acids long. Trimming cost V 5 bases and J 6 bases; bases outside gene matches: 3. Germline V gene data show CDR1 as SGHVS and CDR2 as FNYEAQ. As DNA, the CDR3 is TGTGCCAGCAGCAGGACTAGCGGGGGGGCTGATACGCAGTATTTT. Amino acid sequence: CASSRTSGGADTQYF.

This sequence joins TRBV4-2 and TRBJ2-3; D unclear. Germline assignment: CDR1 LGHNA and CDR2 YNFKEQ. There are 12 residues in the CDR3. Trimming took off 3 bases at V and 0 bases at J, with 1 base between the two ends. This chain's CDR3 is CASSQSTDTQYF. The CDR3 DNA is TGTGCCAGCAGCCAGAGCACAGATACGCAGTATTTT.

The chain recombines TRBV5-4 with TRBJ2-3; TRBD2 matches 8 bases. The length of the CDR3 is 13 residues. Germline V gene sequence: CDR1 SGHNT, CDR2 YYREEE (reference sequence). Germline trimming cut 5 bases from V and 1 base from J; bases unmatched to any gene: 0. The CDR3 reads CASRTSGTDTQYF. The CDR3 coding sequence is TGTGCCAGCAGGACTAGCGGCACAGATACGCAGTATTTT.

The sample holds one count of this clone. The CDR3 DNA sequence: TGTGCCAGCTCACAGGGCACTGAAGCTTTCTTT. It yields the protein CASSQGTEAFF. The chain carries TRBV18 and TRBJ1-1; D is ambiguous. The germline V gene has CDR1 KGHSH and CDR2 LQKENI. The CDR3 runs to 11 residues. The V end lost 4 bases, the J end lost 4 bases, and 4 bases lay between the germline ends.

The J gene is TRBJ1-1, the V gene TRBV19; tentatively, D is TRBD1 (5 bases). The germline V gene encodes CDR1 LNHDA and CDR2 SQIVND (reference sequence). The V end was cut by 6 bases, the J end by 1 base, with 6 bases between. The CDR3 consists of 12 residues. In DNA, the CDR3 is TGTGCCAGTAGGGGGGGGAACACTGAAGCTTTCTTT. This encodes CASRGGNTEAFF.

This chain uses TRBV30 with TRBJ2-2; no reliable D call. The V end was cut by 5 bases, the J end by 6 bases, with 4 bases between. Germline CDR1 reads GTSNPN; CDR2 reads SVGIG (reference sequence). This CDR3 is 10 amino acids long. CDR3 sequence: CAWGAGELFF. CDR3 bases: TGTGCCTGGGGGGCCGGGGAGCTGTTTTTT.

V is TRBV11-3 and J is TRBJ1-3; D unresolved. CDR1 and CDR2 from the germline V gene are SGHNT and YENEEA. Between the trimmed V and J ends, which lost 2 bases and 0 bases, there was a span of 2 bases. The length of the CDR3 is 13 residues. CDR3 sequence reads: CASSLHSGNTIYF. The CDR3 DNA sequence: TGTGCCAGCAGCTTACACTCTGGAAACACCATATATTTT.

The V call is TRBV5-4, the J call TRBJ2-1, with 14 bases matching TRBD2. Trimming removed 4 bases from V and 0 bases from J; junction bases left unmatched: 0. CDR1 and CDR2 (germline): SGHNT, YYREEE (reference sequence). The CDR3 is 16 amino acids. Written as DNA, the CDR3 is TGTGCCAGCAGCGGACTAGCGGGGGGCTCCTACAATGAGCAGTTCTTC. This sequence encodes CASSGLAGGSYNEQFF.

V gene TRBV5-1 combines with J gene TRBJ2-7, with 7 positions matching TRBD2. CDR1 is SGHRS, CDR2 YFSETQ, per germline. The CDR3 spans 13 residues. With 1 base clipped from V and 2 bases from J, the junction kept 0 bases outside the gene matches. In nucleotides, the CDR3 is TGCGCCAGCAGCTTGCGGGGGGCCTACGAGCAGTACTTC. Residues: CASSLRGAYEQYF.